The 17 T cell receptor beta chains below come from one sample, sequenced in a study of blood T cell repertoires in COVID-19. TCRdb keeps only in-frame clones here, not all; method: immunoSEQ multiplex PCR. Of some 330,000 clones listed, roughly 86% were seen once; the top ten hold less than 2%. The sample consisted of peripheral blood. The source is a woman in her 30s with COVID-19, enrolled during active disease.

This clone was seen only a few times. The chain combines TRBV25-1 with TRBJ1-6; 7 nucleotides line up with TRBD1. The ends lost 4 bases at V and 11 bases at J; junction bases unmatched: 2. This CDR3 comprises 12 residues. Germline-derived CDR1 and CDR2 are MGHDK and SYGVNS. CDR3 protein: CASSGQGPPLHF. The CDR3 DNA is TGTGCCAGCAGTGGACAGGGTCCACCCCTCCACTTT.

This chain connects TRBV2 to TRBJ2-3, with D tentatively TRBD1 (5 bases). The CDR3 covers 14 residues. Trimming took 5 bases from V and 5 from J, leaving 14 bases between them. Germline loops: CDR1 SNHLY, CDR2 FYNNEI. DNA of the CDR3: TGTGCCAGCAGTCAAGAGGCTACAGGAGATACGCAGTATTTT. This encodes CASSQEATGDTQYF.

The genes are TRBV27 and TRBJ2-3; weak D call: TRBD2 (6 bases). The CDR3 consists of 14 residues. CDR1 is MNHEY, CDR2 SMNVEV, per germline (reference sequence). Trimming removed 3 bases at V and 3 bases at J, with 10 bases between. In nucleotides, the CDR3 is TGTGCCAGCAGTTTGGGGGGTAGTACAGATACGCAGTATTTT. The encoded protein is CASSLGGSTDTQYF.

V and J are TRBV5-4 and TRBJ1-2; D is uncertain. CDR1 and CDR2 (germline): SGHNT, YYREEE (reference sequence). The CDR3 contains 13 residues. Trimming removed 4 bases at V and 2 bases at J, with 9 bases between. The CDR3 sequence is CASSLRPNYGYTF. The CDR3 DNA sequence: TGTGCCAGCAGCCTGAGGCCGAACTATGGCTACACCTTC.

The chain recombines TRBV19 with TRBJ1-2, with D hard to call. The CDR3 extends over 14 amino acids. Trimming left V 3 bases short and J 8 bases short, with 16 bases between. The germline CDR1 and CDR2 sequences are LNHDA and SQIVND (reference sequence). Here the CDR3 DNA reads TGTGCCAGTAGTATTATGGGCAATCCTATCGGCTACACCTTC. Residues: CASSIMGNPIGYTF.

CDR3 sequence (DNA): TGTGCCAGCAGTTCAACAGGTCCATGGTCCGGCTACACCTTC. Amino acid sequence: CASSSTGPWSGYTF. This chain links TRBV6-1 with TRBJ1-2, with a weak D call TRBD1 (5 bases). This CDR3 region has 14 residues. The V gene lost 5 bases and the J gene lost 8 bases, with 18 bases spanning the gap. The germline V gene encodes CDR1 MNHNS and CDR2 SASEGT.

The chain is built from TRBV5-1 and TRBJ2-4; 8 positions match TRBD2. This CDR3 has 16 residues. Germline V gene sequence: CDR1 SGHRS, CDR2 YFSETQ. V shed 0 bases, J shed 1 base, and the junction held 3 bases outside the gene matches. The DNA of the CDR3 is TGCGCCAGCAGCTTGGCCCCGGGGGGGGCCAAAAACATTCAGTACTTC. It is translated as CASSLAPGGAKNIQYF. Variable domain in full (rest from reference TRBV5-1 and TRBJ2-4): KAGVTQTPRYLIKTRGQQVTLSCSPISGHRSVSWYQQTPGQGLQFLFEYFSETQRNKGNFPGRFSGRQFSNSRSEMNVSTLELGDSALYLCASSLAPGGAKNIQYFGAGTRLSVL.

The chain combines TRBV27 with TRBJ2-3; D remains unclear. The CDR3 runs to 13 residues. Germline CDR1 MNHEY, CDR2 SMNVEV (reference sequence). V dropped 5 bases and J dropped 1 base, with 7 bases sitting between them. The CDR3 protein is CASSRQGTDTQYF. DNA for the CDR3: TGTGCCAGCAGTCGACAAGGCACAGATACGCAGTATTTT.

The DNA of the CDR3 is TGTGCCAGCAGCCAGGGCCCGACAGGGACTAATGAAAAACTGTTTTTT. This codes for CASSQGPTGTNEKLFF. The chain has TRBV4-2 and TRBJ1-4; TRBD1 aligns across 7 bases. The CDR3 loop spans 16 amino acids. V trimming: 3 bases; J trimming: 2 bases; junction bases outside the gene matches: 6. CDR1 and CDR2 (germline): LGHNA, YNFKEQ.

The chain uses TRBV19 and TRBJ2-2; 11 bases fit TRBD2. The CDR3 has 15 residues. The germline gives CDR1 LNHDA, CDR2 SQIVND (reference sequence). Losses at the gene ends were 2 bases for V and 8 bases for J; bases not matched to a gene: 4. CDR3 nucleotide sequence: TGTGCCAGTAGTATAACACTAGCGGGGGTAGGGGAGCTGTTTTTT. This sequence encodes CASSITLAGVGELFF.

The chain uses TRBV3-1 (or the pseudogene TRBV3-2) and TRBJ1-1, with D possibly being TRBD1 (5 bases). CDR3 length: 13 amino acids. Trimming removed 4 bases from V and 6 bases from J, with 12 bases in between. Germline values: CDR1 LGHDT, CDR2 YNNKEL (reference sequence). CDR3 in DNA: TGTGCCAGCAGCCCTTGGGGGGTCCCTGAAGCTTTCTTT. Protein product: CASSPWGVPEAFF.

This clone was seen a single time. CDR3 DNA sequence: TGTGCCAGCAGCTCAAGGTCCCCAGGTGATTATGGCTACACCTTC. Its protein product is CASSSRSPGDYGYTF. This chain connects TRBV13 to TRBJ1-2; D is unclear. Between the trimmed V and J ends, which lost 4 bases and 5 bases, there was a span of 17 bases. The CDR3 loop spans 15 amino acids. Germline V gives CDR1 PRHDT, CDR2 FYEKMQ (reference sequence). The entire variable domain, with the rest obtained from reference TRBV13 and TRBJ1-2, is as follows: AAGVIQSPRHLIKEKRETATLKCYPIPRHDTVYWYQQGPGQDPQFLISFYEKMQSDKGSIPDRFSAQQFSDYHSELNMSSLELGDSALYFCASSSRSPGDYGYTFGSGTRLTVV.

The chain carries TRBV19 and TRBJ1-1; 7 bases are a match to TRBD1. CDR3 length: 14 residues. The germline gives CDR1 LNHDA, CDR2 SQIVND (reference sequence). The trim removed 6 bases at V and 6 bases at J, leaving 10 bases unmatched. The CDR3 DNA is TGTGCCAGTAGGAAGGGGAATACAGGGGCTGAAGCTTTCTTT. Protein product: CASRKGNTGAEAFF.

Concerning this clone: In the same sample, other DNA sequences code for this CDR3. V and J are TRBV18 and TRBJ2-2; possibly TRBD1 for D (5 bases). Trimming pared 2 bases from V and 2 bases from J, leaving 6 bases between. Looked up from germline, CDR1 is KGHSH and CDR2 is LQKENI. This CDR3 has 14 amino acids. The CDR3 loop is CASSPDSNTGELFF. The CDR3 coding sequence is TGTGCCAGCTCACCAGACAGTAACACCGGGGAGCTGTTTTTT.

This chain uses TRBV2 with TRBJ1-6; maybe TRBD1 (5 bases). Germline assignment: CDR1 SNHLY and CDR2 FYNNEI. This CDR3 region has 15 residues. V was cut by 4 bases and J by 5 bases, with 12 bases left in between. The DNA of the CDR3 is TGTGCCAGCAGTGTCCAGGGTAAACATAATTCACCCCTCCACTTT. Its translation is CASSVQGKHNSPLHF.

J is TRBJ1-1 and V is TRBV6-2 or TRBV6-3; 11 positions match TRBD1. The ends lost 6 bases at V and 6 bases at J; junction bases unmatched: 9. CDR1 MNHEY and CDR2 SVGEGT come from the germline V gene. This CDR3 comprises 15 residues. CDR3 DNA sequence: TGTGCCAGCAGCCATGGGACAGGGGGGAAGCCTGAAGCTTTCTTT. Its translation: CASSHGTGGKPEAFF.

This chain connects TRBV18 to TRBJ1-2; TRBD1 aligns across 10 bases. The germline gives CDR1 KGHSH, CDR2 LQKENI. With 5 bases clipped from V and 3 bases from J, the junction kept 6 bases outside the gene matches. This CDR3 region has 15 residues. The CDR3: CASSATGGGDYGYTF. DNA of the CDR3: TGTGCCAGCTCAGCGACAGGGGGCGGTGACTATGGCTACACCTTC. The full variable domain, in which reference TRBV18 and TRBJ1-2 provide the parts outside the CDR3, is NAGVMQNPRHLVRRRGQEARLRCSPMKGHSHVYWYRQLPEEGLKFMVYLQKENIIDESGMPKERFSAEFPKEGPSILRIQQVVRGDSAAYFCASSATGGGDYGYTFGSGTRLTVV.